These 29 T cell receptor beta chains were all obtained from the same sample, sequenced in a study of T cells in Graves' hyperthyroidism and ophthalmopathy. RNA transcripts provided the source from which TCR beta CDR3 regions were amplified. First-round RT-PCR of the TCR CDR3 relied on the HTBI primer set. TCRdb passed the multiplex PCR reads through MiXCR, listing each CDR3 protein once. Of fewer than 600,000 distinct CDR3 sequences in the sample, about 15% were seen once. The sequencing input was blood. All receptors come from a woman between 18 and 29 years old with Graves' hyperthyroidism.

In its sample, this clonotype was seen many times. This chain uses TRBV12-3 or TRBV12-4 with TRBJ2-3; the D gene is possibly TRBD2 (6 bases). V dropped 5 bases and J dropped 4 bases, with 13 bases sitting between them. The CDR3 consists of 14 residues. In nucleotides, the CDR3 is TGTGCCAGCAGTGCGGGACTGAGCGCAGATACGCAGTATTTT. Protein sequence: CASSAGLSADTQYF.

This clonotype was picked up one time. A read error is possible here, since a much larger clone lies one base away. The genes are TRBV12-3 or TRBV12-4 and TRBJ1-2, with a possible D match to TRBD1 (6 bases). The CDR3 is made up of 15 amino acids. V lost 7 bases and J lost 1, with 16 bases in between. CDR3: CASNGRGGYNYGYTF. The CDR3 DNA is TGTGCCAGCAATGGACGGGGGGGCTATAACTATGGCTACACCTTC.

A remark on this clonotype: The junction and the germline gene differ at one end; a read error may be behind it. J is TRBJ2-1 and V is TRBV14; no definite D call. There are 13 residues in the CDR3. Germline V gene lookup returns CDR1 SGHDN and CDR2 FVKESK. CDR3 nucleotides: TGTGCCAGCAGCCAAGGACTCTTCAATGAGCAGTCCTTC. Translating it yields CASSQGLFNEQSF.

There are many counts of this clonotype. The chain combines TRBV10-1 with TRBJ2-3, with 7 bases fitting TRBD2. Trimming removed 7 bases from V and 1 base from J; junction bases left unmatched: 5. CDR3 length equals 14 residues. Germline V lookup: CDR1 WNHNN, CDR2 SYGVQD (reference sequence). CDR3 residues: CASKASGGTDTQYF. The CDR3 nucleotides are TGCGCCAGCAAGGCTAGCGGAGGCACAGATACGCAGTATTTT.

The chain combines TRBV20-1 with TRBJ2-1, with 14 bases matching TRBD2. The CDR3 covers 14 residues. V lost 5 bases to trimming and J lost 8 bases; unmatched junction nucleotides: 5. Germline CDR1 DFQATT, CDR2 SNEGSKA (reference sequence). The CDR3 nucleotides are TGCAGTGCTCAGGGACTAGCGGGAGTGGATGAGCAGTTCTTC. This encodes CSAQGLAGVDEQFF.

This chain joins TRBV11-2 and TRBJ2-3; 15 nucleotides agree with TRBD2. This CDR3 has 18 amino acids. Germline values: CDR1 SGHAT, CDR2 FQNNGV. V trimming: 5 bases; J trimming: 5 bases; junction bases outside the gene matches: 11. The CDR3 sequence is CASSLGLAGGSGGDTQYF. In nucleotides, the CDR3 is TGTGCCAGCAGCCTCGGACTAGCGGGAGGGTCGGGTGGAGATACGCAGTATTTT.

This clonotype was detected only a few times. The chain couples TRBV3-1 to TRBJ1-1; no definite D call. The V end lost 4 bases, the J end lost 11 bases, and 14 bases lay between the germline ends. Germline-derived CDR1 and CDR2 are LGHDT and YNNKEL (reference sequence). The CDR3 is 12 residues long. For the CDR3, the DNA is TGTGCCAGCAGCCCGCAGACAAGGGCGGCTTTCTTT. Amino acids: CASSPQTRAAFF.

This clonotype has ten or more counts. This chain joins TRBV27 and TRBJ1-1; D is perhaps TRBD1 (5 bases). Germline V lookup: CDR1 MNHEY, CDR2 SMNVEV (reference sequence). V was trimmed by 2 bases and J by 0 bases, leaving 13 bases between them. The CDR3 length is 16 residues. CDR3 DNA: TGTGCCAGCAGTTTACGAAGGGACGCACTGAACACTGAAGCTTTCTTT. Its protein is CASSLRRDALNTEAFF.

The table lists this clonotype with many counts. The chain combines TRBV10-3 with TRBJ1-5, with TRBD1 matching 7 bases. The CDR3 totals 16 residues. Losses at the gene ends were 5 bases for V and 4 bases for J; bases not matched to a gene: 11. Germline-derived CDR1 and CDR2 are ENHRY and SYGVKD. CDR3 nucleotides: TGTGCCATCAGTACTCACAGGGACAGACTGAATCAGCCCCAGCATTTT. Amino acid sequence: CAISTHRDRLNQPQHF.

This clonotype was seen more than once but under ten times. The rearrangement joins TRBV12-3 or TRBV12-4 to TRBJ2-1; 11 nucleotides match TRBD2. Trimming at V came to 0 bases and at J to 4 bases, leaving 5 bases not matched to a gene. The CDR3 sequence is 17 residues long. The CDR3 is CASSLARLAGRYNEQFF. Written as DNA, the CDR3 is TGTGCCAGCAGTTTAGCAAGACTAGCGGGGAGATACAATGAGCAGTTCTTC.

This clonotype was observed many times. The rearrangement joins TRBV15 to TRBJ1-5, with unresolved D. V gave up 0 bases and J gave up 2 bases, with 11 bases separating them. CDR1 is LNHNV and CDR2 is YYDKDF in the germline V gene (reference sequence). This CDR3 is 16 amino acids long. CDR3 sequence: CATSRDGLFRNQPQHF. The CDR3 coding sequence is TGTGCCACCAGCAGAGATGGGCTTTTCCGCAATCAGCCCCAGCATTTT.

The chain joins TRBV11-2 to TRBJ2-7; 9 positions agree with TRBD1. Germline lookup yields CDR1 SGHAT and CDR2 FQNNGV. The CDR3 is 16 amino acids. The ends lost 2 bases at V and 2 bases at J; junction bases unmatched: 7. This CDR3 reads CASSLRAGQGPYEQYF. DNA of the CDR3: TGTGCCAGCAGCTTAAGGGCGGGACAGGGCCCCTACGAGCAGTACTTC.

This clonotype was found many times. The rearrangement uses TRBV28 and TRBJ1-6; D perhaps matches TRBD1 (5 bases). Trimming stripped 2 bases from V and 10 bases from J, with 15 bases between. The CDR3 totals 15 residues. CDR1 is MDHEN and CDR2 is SYDVKM in the germline V gene. CDR3 DNA sequence: TGTGCCAGCAGTTTAGGCGGCAGCGGGGGATCACCCCTCCACTTT. It yields the protein CASSLGGSGGSPLHF.

In this sample, this clonotype turned up once. It may be a read error: a sequence one base away is much more abundant. This sequence joins TRBV15 and TRBJ2-1; D is unresolved. The CDR3 has 15 residues. The V gene lost 1 base and the J gene lost 6 bases, with 13 bases spanning the gap. CDR1 and CDR2 (germline): LNHNV, YYDKDF (reference sequence). The CDR3 region is CATSRGGPSVNEQFF. In DNA form, the CDR3 reads TGTGCCACCAGCAGAGGTGGCCCCAGTGTCAATGAGCAGTTCTTC.

A few counts support this clonotype. This chain connects TRBV14 to TRBJ2-5; 13 nucleotides match TRBD2. There are 18 residues in the CDR3. The V gene's germline CDR1 is SGHDN and CDR2 FVKESK. V shed 4 bases, J shed 5 bases, and the junction held 13 bases outside the gene matches. The CDR3 DNA reads TGTGCCAGCAGCCGTACTCGGGGACTAGCGGGATCGAGGGAGACCCAGTACTTC. This gives the protein CASSRTRGLAGSRETQYF.

The chain has TRBV5-1 and TRBJ1-1; 7 bases align to TRBD1. CDR3 length: 15 amino acids. Unmatched junction bases numbered 7, after V lost 3 bases and J lost 2 bases. CDR1 is SGHRS, CDR2 YFSETQ, per germline. In DNA form, the CDR3 reads TGCGCCAGCAGCTGGGGACAGACGATTAACACTGAAGCTTTCTTT. Protein product: CASSWGQTINTEAFF.

This clonotype has at least ten counts. The chain has TRBV30 and TRBJ2-7, with D maybe TRBD2 (6 bases). The CDR3 has 14 amino acids. From germline, CDR1 is GTSNPN and CDR2 SVGIG (reference sequence). The V end lost 4 bases, the J end lost 2 bases, and 15 bases lay between the germline ends. The CDR3 sequence: CAWNGRRGTYEQYF. CDR3 coding DNA: TGTGCCTGGAATGGCAGGCGGGGTACCTACGAGCAGTACTTC.

Many counts were recorded for this clonotype. This rearrangement joins TRBV12-3 or TRBV12-4 to TRBJ2-3; 7 bases agree with TRBD1. The CDR3 runs 14 residues. Unmatched junction bases numbered 9, after V lost 6 bases and J lost 6 bases. CDR3 bases: TGTGCCAGCAGCATTAAACAGGGGTCCGATACGCAGTATTTT. Its translation: CASSIKQGSDTQYF.

This clonotype appeared a few times. The rearrangement uses TRBV9 and TRBJ2-7; TRBD2 matches 8 bases. Germline V gene sequence: CDR1 SGDLS, CDR2 YYNGEE. The V segment lost 0 bases and the J segment 3 bases; nucleotides outside the gene matches: 5. CDR3 size: 15 residues. CDR3 DNA: TGTGCCAGCAGCGTAGATCCGGGGGGGAACTACGAGCAGTACTTC. Protein product: CASSVDPGGNYEQYF.

The chain couples TRBV10-2 to TRBJ1-4; no clear D. Germline values: CDR1 WSHSY, CDR2 SAAADI. The CDR3 totals 15 residues. The V end lost 7 bases, the J end lost 4 bases, and 16 bases lay between the germline ends. This CDR3 is CASKERRASNEKLFF. In DNA form, the CDR3 reads TGCGCCAGCAAGGAGAGGAGGGCGAGTAATGAAAAACTGTTTTTT.

In its sample, this clonotype was seen many times. The gene calls are TRBV12-3 or TRBV12-4 and TRBJ2-7; weak D call: TRBD1 (6 bases). The CDR3 totals 14 residues. Trimming removed 3 bases from V and 3 bases from J, with 12 bases in between. The CDR3 bases are TGTGCCAGCAGTTTGGGGCAGGGGTTCTACGAGCAGTACTTC. Amino acids: CASSLGQGFYEQYF.

There are many counts of this clonotype. This chain connects TRBV7-2 to TRBJ2-1; weak D call: TRBD2 (6 bases). From germline, CDR1 is SGHTA and CDR2 FQGNSA. Trimming shortened V by 3 bases and J by 8 bases, and 14 bases separated the two germline ends. This CDR3 is 14 amino acids long. CDR3: CASSFEAGRYEQFF. The CDR3 DNA reads TGTGCCAGCAGCTTTGAGGCGGGACGGTATGAGCAGTTCTTC.

The chain links TRBV20-1 to TRBJ2-7; TRBD1 matches at 10 bases. The CDR3 spans 15 residues. Germline loops: CDR1 DFQATT, CDR2 SNEGSKA (reference sequence). V shed 3 bases, J shed 3 bases, and the junction held 8 bases outside the gene matches. As DNA, the CDR3 is TGCAGTGCTAGTCGCCGGGACAGGGGAAGCTACGAGCAGTACTTC. Its translation is CSASRRDRGSYEQYF.

This clonotype was counted ten times or more. This rearrangement joins TRBV6-1 to TRBJ2-3, with 14 positions matching TRBD2. Trimming removed 6 bases from V and 1 base from J; junction bases left unmatched: 6. The CDR3 is 17 residues long. Per the germline V gene, CDR1 is MNHNS and CDR2 is SASEGT. The CDR3: CASRPGTSGSGTDTQYF. CDR3 coding DNA: TGTGCCAGCAGGCCCGGGACTAGCGGGAGCGGCACAGATACGCAGTATTTT.

In its sample, this clonotype was seen many times. The chain uses TRBV19 and TRBJ2-2; 9 nucleotides agree with TRBD1. The germline CDR1 and CDR2 sequences are LNHDA and SQIVND (reference sequence). J was trimmed by 3 bases and V by 5 bases; bases with no gene match: 19. CDR3 size: 20 residues. As DNA, the CDR3 is TGTGCCAGTAGTCCACCCTGGAAACTGGGACAGGGCCTTTACACCGGGGAGCTGTTTTTT. This encodes CASSPPWKLGQGLYTGELFF.

With regard to this clonotype: It may be a read error: a sequence one base away is much more abundant. The chain joins TRBV20-1 to TRBJ2-5; D unclear. In germline, CDR1 is DFQATT, CDR2 SNEGSKA (reference sequence). Trimming pared 6 bases from V and 7 bases from J, leaving 12 bases between. The CDR3 has 11 residues. The CDR3 region has the DNA TGCAGTGCAGAAGGGAATGGGACCCAGTACTTC. Translating it yields CSAEGNGTQYF.

The table lists this clonotype with many counts. This chain uses TRBV20-1 with TRBJ1-1, with a possible D match to TRBD1 (5 bases). V dropped 3 bases and J dropped 3 bases, with 17 bases sitting between them. The CDR3 extends over 15 amino acids. Germline CDR1 is DFQATT and CDR2 is SNEGSKA (reference sequence). As DNA, the CDR3 is TGCAGTGCTAGTTGGGACCCCCGAGGTGACACTGAAGCTTTCTTT. Amino acid sequence: CSASWDPRGDTEAFF.

At least ten counts were recorded for this clonotype. The chain is built from TRBV2 and TRBJ2-1, with D hard to call. The CDR3 totals 15 residues. CDR1 and CDR2 (germline): SNHLY, FYNNEI. With 8 bases removed from V and 0 bases from J, the gap between germline ends came to 14 bases. CDR3 sequence (DNA): TGTGCCAGCGCTGGGGATCCCAGCTCCTACAATGAGCAGTTCTTC. Amino acids: CASAGDPSSYNEQFF.

This clonotype was counted between two and nine times. V is TRBV9 and J is TRBJ2-5; TRBD2 aligns across 10 bases. The trim removed 4 bases at V and 0 bases at J, leaving 3 bases unmatched. CDR3 length: 15 residues. Germline values: CDR1 SGDLS, CDR2 YYNGEE. The CDR3 spells CASSLGTSDQETQYF. CDR3 bases: TGTGCCAGCAGCCTCGGGACTAGCGACCAAGAGACCCAGTACTTC.